Reported below is one T cell receptor beta chain. Its antigen is as yet unknown. This sample was taken from a study of T cell responses to AZD1222 COVID-19 vaccine. On the study more broadly: The study pooled second doses at about 4 or about 12 weeks.

In germline, CDR1 is SGHNT, CDR2 YYREEE (reference sequence). Trimming stripped 0 bases from V and 2 bases from J, with 5 bases between. CDR3 length equals 13 residues. Profiled with immunoSEQ multiplex PCR; TCRdb holds only in-frame clones, not every one. The data show roughly 120,000 clones, roughly 90% seen once. Overall study results and limits: The study identified only five to seven AZD1222 recipients as seropositive at baseline. Following two doses of AZD1222, Spike-specific TCR breadth and depth rose.

The chain combines TRBV5-4 with TRBJ1-1; D ambiguous. Sequences were derived from peripheral blood, sampled on day 0 of AZD1222 vaccination. The source of this sequence is an adult in good health. The DNA for the CDR3 is TGTGCCAGCAGCTTGGAACCTAACACTGAAGCTTTCTTT. Translating gives CASSLEPNTEAFF.